This T cell receptor beta chain was identified in a study of T cell clones after liver transplantation (dated by TCRdb to the late 2010s). Notes on the research overall: ITN030ST, the source of the samples, was a randomized trial that attempted immunosuppression withdrawal within 2 years of liver transplantation. Blood samples were collected pre-transplant, pre-randomization before withdrawal, and post-randomization after either full withdrawal or failed withdrawal. Tolerance was defined as complete withdrawal of immunosuppression for at least one year without a rise in liver enzymes beyond twice the upper limit of normal. Three of the eight recipients were HCV-positive; the others were transplanted for non-autoimmune, non-viral indications. After a pre-transplant mixed lymphocyte reaction, TCRbeta sequencing was used to pinpoint donor-reactive T cell clones, which were subsequently tracked in post-transplant blood. The study cohort included 8 liver transplant recipients, of whom 3 were classified as tolerant and 5 as non-tolerant. As an antigen-independent comparator for donor-reactive sequences, third party-reactive TCRbeta sequences were also identified from pre-transplant MLRs. Until randomization at 12-24 months post-transplant, subjects were given standard immunosuppression, with no induction therapy. Summary of the overall study and its limitations: After accounting for repertoire turnover, donor-reactive detection was significantly reduced in 7 of 8 subjects for CD4 and 8 of 8 for CD8. The decline in donor-reactive sequences exceeded the decline in third party-reactive sequences, suggesting partial antigen-specific deletion that was unrelated to withdrawal success. Circulating donor-reactive CD4 TCRbeta sequences fell significantly post-transplant in most of the 8 subjects, irrespective of tolerance or HCV status. In two subjects, low numbers of available donor cells limited the measurable donor-reactive repertoire. Conclusions were preliminary, limited by small, heterogeneous patient numbers and non-standardized post-transplant time points. Without allograft tissue specimens, donor-reactive T cells may have migrated into the graft rather than being deleted.

A word on this clone: No cognate antigen has been identified for it. It has no much larger one-base neighbor in the sample; base qualities were not kept.

Frozen genomic DNA underwent high-throughput TCRbeta CDR3 sequencing by immunoSEQ, including PCR amplification, mapping, bias correction and internal controls. Concerning the study's data processing: Productive rearrangements were retained, and unique TCRbeta sequences were defined by the CDR3 nucleotide sequence together with the V and J gene. Donor-reactive sequences required at least 5-fold expansion in CFSE-low cells versus unstimulated pre-transplant cells and at least 0.01% frequency. Per-subject minimum frequency thresholds, based on the lowest-template unstimulated sample, ensured at least 90% detection power. Repertoire turnover was measured by Jensen-Shannon divergence between the top 1000 TCRbeta sequences post- and pre-transplant. Changes in detection of donor-reactive sequences were assessed with two-sided Fisher's exact tests. TCRdb obtained this table from immuneACCESS and retained in-frame rearrangements with V and J assigned. These tables miss some clones; where compared with another copy, unresolved V genes account for less than half of the shortfall, and the remainder is unexplained. The V and J calls and clone size are taken from that table; D and trimming were inferred from the DNA. This sample has approximately 50,000 clones in its table, and about 69% of those were observed once. The ten top clones hold 8.5% to 10% of the sample.

Taken from cysteine to phenylalanine, the CDR3 has 15 residues. Solely the CDR3 DNA is kept, with 45 bases framed from the first base. Sequences SNHLY (CDR1) and FYNNEI (CDR2) are obtained from the germline V gene. V is cut by 5 bases and J by 2 bases, and the space between the germline ends is 16 bases. Thawed unstimulated PBMCs were stained for CD3, CD4 and CD8 and FACS-sorted into CD3+CD4+ and CD3+CD8+ populations. All 8 studied subjects were randomized to immunosuppression withdrawal. The Qiagen DNeasy Blood and Tissue Kit was used for genomic DNA isolation. The V and J segments used are TRBV2 and TRBJ2-7, with a tentative D call of TRBD1 or TRBD2, each matching 5 bases. The source is a human patient who received a liver transplant. Following transplantation, part of the T cell population may be supplied by the graft donor rather than the patient. The sample here was CD4+ T cells from blood, taken around 54 months after liver transplant. The nucleotide sequence reads as follows: TGTGCCAGCAGTCCTCAGAGGGGCACCGCCTACGAGCAGTACTTC. Its translation is CASSPQRGTAYEQYF.